This T cell receptor (beta chain) was sequenced in a study of vaccination and CD4 T cells after COVID-19. The CDR3 has 15 amino acids. Trimming removed 0 bases from V and 4 bases from J, with 11 bases in between. Germline CDR1 and CDR2: SGHDT and YYEEEE. Once obtained from cultured CD4+ T cells, the DNA was sequenced using the Oncomine TCR Beta short-read assay. Using its own MiXCR run on the PCR reads, TCRdb lists one record per CDR3 protein. The sample contains 15,000 to 20,000 distinct CDR3 sequences, approximately 40% of which appear only once. Indicated treatment: approximately nine-day PBMC culture with coronavirus spike peptide pools or control peptides (ViraFEST assay). After expanding antigen-specific T cells with peptide pools, ViraFEST sequenced their TCRs. Study results and limitations: Spike mono-reactivity was found in 304 of 307 vaccine-specific clones from convalescent patients.

On this clonotype: Its antigen is not known.

V and J are TRBV5-6 and TRBJ1-5; no firm D call. The sequenced sample was CD4+ T cells from blood, cultured in vitro. The receptor was derived from a human donor who had recovered from COVID-19. The CDR3 is CASSLGTEPNQPQHF. CDR3 nucleotides: TGTGCCAGCAGCTTGGGCACAGAACCTAATCAGCCCCAGCATTTT.